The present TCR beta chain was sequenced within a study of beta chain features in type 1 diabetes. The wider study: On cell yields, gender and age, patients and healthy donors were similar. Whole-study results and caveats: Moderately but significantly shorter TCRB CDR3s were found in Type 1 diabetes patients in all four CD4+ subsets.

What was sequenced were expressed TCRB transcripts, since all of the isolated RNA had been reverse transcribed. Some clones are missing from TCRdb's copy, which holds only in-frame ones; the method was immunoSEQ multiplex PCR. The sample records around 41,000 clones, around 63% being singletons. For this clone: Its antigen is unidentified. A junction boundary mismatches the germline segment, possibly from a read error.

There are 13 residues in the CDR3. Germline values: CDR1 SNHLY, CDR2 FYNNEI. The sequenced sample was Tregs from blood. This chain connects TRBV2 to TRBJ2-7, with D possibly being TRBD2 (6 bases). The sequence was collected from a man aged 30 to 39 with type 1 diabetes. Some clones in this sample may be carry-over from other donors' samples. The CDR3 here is CTSSVEGGREQYF. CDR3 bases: TGTACCAGCAGTGTTGAGGGAGGAAGGGAGCAGTACTTC.